This T cell receptor (beta chain) was captured by sequencing in a study of blood T cell repertoires in COVID-19. Background on the study: PBMCs, B-cell-depleted T cells, or T cells provided the cDNA or gDNA that made up the material.

V lost 4 bases and J 3 bases, leaving 21 bases between the germline ends. CDR3 length equals 18 residues. Germline V lookup: CDR1 LNHDA, CDR2 SQIVND (reference sequence). In the authors' methods: Reference gene primer amplification yielded estimated nucleated cell counts. Clones were read by immunoSEQ multiplex PCR, and TCRdb kept only the in-frame ones, dropping some. V, J and clone size derive from that table, while D and trimming were established from the DNA sequence. This table holds around 370,000 clones, approximately 89% found once. The clonotype originates from a woman aged 18-30 years who had recovered from COVID-19. This chain links TRBV19 with TRBJ2-2; TRBD1 might be the D (6 bases). The sequenced sample consisted of peripheral blood. The CDR3 is CASSTRTARVVHTGELFF. DNA for the CDR3: TGTGCCAGTAGTACGCGGACAGCCCGAGTAGTTCACACCGGGGAGCTGTTTTTT.